Sequencing of this TCR beta chain was carried out in a study of metastatic and nonmetastatic thyroid tumors. Study information: Malignant and benign thyroid patients had repertoires compared in peripheral blood and tumor or nodule tissue.

Note on this clone: Its target is not known.

Source study methods: CDR3 was compared across clinicopathological groups, and the resulting differences were used to build a distant-metastasis classifier for papillary thyroid cancer. With MiXCR, TCRdb reprocessed the PCR reads. The V and J calls and clone size are TCRdb's, not the authors'. The sample lists some 55,000 clones, 25% to 35% occurring once. All patients were untreated before thyroid surgery. General observations from the study: In blood and tumor, TCR beta diversity was reportedly significantly higher in malignant thyroid tumors than in benign nodules.

After removal of 0 bases from V and 2 bases from J, the junction contained 6 bases not matched to a gene. This CDR3 is built from 16 residues. CDR1 is DFQATT, CDR2 SNEGSKA, per germline (reference sequence). This chain joins TRBV20-1 and TRBJ2-3; 9 nucleotides agree with TRBD1. The specimen was blood. The sequence came from a female donor with papillary thyroid cancer or a benign thyroid nodule (not recorded which). Some clones in this sample may be carry-over from other donors' samples. As DNA, the CDR3 is TGCAGTGCTAGAGACACACGACAGGGGGACACAGATACGCAGTATTTT. It encodes CSARDTRQGDTDTQYF.